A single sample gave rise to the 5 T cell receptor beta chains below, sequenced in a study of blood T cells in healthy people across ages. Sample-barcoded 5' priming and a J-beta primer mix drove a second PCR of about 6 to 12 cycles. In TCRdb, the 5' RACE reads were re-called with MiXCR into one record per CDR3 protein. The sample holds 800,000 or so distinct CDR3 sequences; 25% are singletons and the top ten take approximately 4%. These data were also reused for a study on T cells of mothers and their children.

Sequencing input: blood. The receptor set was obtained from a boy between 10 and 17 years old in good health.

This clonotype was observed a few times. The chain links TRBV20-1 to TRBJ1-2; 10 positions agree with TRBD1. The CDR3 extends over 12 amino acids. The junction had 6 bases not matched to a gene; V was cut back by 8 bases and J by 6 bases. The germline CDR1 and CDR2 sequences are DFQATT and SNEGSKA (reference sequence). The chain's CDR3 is CSNDRGLDGYTF. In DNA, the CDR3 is TGCAGTAATGACAGGGGGCTTGATGGCTACACCTTC.

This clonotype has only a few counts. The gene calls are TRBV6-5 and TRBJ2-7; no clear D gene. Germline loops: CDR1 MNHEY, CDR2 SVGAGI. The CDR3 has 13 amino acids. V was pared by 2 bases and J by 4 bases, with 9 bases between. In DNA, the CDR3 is TGTGCCAGCAGTTACGAACAGCGATACGAGCAGTACTTC. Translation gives CASSYEQRYEQYF.

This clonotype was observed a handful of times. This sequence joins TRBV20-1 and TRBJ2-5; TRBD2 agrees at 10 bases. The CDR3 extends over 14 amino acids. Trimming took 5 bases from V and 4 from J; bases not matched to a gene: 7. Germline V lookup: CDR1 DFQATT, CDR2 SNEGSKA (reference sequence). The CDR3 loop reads CSAALAGGRETQYF. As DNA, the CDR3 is TGCAGTGCTGCGTTAGCGGGAGGACGAGAGACCCAGTACTTC.

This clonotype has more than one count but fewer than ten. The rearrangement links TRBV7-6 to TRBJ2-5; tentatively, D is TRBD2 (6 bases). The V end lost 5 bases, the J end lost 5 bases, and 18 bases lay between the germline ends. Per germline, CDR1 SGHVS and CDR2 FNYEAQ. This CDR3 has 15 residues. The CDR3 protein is CASSPGGGTGETQYF. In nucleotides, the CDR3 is TGTGCCAGCAGCCCCGGTGGGGGGACGGGTGAGACCCAGTACTTC. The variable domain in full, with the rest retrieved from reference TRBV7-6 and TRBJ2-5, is GAGVSQSPRYKVTKRGQDVALRCDPISGHVSLYWYRQALGQGPEFLTYFNYEAQQDKSGLPNDRFSAERPEGSISTLTIQRTEQRDSAMYRCASSPGGGTGETQYFGPGTRLLVL.

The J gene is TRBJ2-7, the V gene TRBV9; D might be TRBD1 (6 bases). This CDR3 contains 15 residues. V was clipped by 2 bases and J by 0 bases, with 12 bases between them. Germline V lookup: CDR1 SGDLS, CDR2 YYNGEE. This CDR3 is CASSVDSDPSYEQYF. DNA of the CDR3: TGTGCCAGCAGCGTGGACAGCGACCCCTCCTACGAGCAGTACTTC.